The sequence of this T cell receptor beta chain was determined in a study of T cell repertoires in cytomegalovirus infection. In regard to this clonotype: Its antigen is unidentified.

Whole-study findings and limits: Predominance within the ex vivo response was attributable to HLA-C-restricted CMV-specific TCR beta clonotypes.

The CDR3 covers 15 residues. Trimming removed 1 base from V and 3 bases from J, with 10 bases in between. CDR1 and CDR2 from the germline V gene are LNHNV and YYDKDF (reference sequence). One entry per CDR3 protein results from TCRdb running MiXCR on the reads. This sample yields about 470,000 distinct CDR3 sequences, of which under 55% are seen a single time; 40% to 50% belongs to the top ten. Here the sequenced sample was cultured PBMCs, taken from culture after CMV antigen stimulation. The chain is built from TRBV15 and TRBJ1-5; D possibly corresponds to TRBD1 (5 bases). This TCR was recovered from a human donor in good health (CMV status not recorded). Some clones in this sample may be carry-over from other donors' samples. The CDR3 nucleotides read TGTGCCACCAGCAGAGGCCGACAGTACAATCAGCCCCAGCATTTT. This encodes CATSRGRQYNQPQHF.